These T cell receptor beta chains were read from a single sample in a study of cytotoxic CD8 clonotypes in ibrutinib-treated CLL. Measured with immunoSEQ multiplex PCR; TCRdb has only the in-frame clones, and not every one. The sample has fewer than 400,000 clones; 60% to 80% are singletons. This specimen was PBMCs, taken after 36 months of ibrutinib treatment. These receptors were taken from a human donor with chronic lymphocytic leukemia. The CDR3 runs from the conserved cysteine through the conserved F or W. D genes are given only for firm matches. The size of a clone is reported for some rows only, either as once, few or many, or as a class for expanded clones.

abundance	len	v_gene	j_gene	d_gene	CDR3aa	CDR3nt
-	13	TRBV29-1	TRBJ2-7	-	CSVVIRGTYEQYF	TGCAGCGTTGTGATCAGGGGAACCTACGAGCAGTACTTC
few	16	TRBV4-1	TRBJ1-6	-	CASSQPLGGHGSPLHF	TGCGCCAGCAGCCAACCCCTTGGAGGGCACGGTTCACCCCTCCACTTT
-	15	TRBV5-1	TRBJ2-1	TRBD2	CASSLLAGDGYEQFF	TGCGCCAGCAGCTTATTAGCGGGAGACGGCTATGAGCAGTTCTTC
once	16	TRBV4-1	TRBJ2-7	TRBD2	CASSQEIAGGSYEQYF	TGCGCCAGCAGCCAAGAGATAGCGGGAGGATCCTACGAGCAGTACTTC
-	19	TRBV4-2	TRBJ2-7	TRBD2	CASSQDPSAGPLSSYEQYF	TGTGCCAGCAGCCAAGATCCTTCAGCGGGGCCACTTAGCTCCTACGAGCAGTACTTC
-	15	TRBV7-2	TRBJ2-1	TRBD2	CASSLGAGGYNEQFF	TGTGCCAGCAGCTTAGGGGCGGGGGGTTACAATGAGCAGTTCTTC
few	15	TRBV6-5	TRBJ2-7	-	CASSYSPERPYEQYF	TGTGCCAGCAGTTACAGTCCCGAGCGCCCCTACGAGCAGTACTTC
-	13	TRBV4-1	TRBJ1-1	-	CASSQVHSTEAFF	TGCGCCAGCAGCCAGGTGCATAGCACTGAAGCTTTCTTT
few	16	TRBV9	TRBJ1-2	TRBD1	CASSGRPGQGKYGYTF	TGTGCCAGCAGCGGAAGGCCCGGACAGGGGAAATATGGCTACACCTTC
-	10	TRBV5-1	TRBJ2-5	-	CAGTGVLSYF	TGCGCCGGTACAGGAGTTCTTTCGTACTTC
-	12	TRBV11-2	TRBJ2-7	-	CASSFVSREQYF	TGTGCCAGCAGCTTCGTTAGTCGCGAGCAGTACTTC
-	14	TRBV9	TRBJ2-5	-	CASSNPGAIGTQYF	TGTGCCAGCAGCAATCCGGGGGCTATCGGGACCCAGTACTTC
-	13	TRBV5-1	TRBJ1-6	-	CASSLGTDSPLHF	TGCGCCAGCAGCTTGGGGACCGATTCACCCCTCCACTTT
-	14	TRBV29-1	TRBJ1-3	TRBD1	CSVKQGGFGNTIYF	TGCAGCGTTAAGCAAGGGGGCTTTGGAAACACCATATATTTT
-	15	TRBV15	TRBJ1-2	TRBD1	CATSSDRGSNYGYTF	TGTGCCACCAGTTCCGACAGGGGTAGTAACTATGGCTACACCTTC
-	13	TRBV7-2	TRBJ1-5	-	CASSWGPDQPQHF	TGTGCCAGCAGCTGGGGGCCAGATCAGCCCCAGCATTTT
-	14	TRBV9	TRBJ2-7	TRBD1	CASSVGTEPYEQYF	TGTGCCAGCAGTGTGGGGACAGAACCCTACGAGCAGTACTTC
-	15	TRBV6-5	TRBJ1-4	-	CASSYSWGAEEKLFF	TGTGCCAGCAGTTACTCTTGGGGGGCCGAGGAAAAACTGTTTTTT
-	13	TRBV7-9	TRBJ2-7	TRBD1	CASSEGQNYEQYF	TGTGCCAGCAGCGAGGGACAGAACTACGAGCAGTACTTC
-	16	TRBV5-1	TRBJ2-1	TRBD1	CASSSSGQGSYNEQFF	TGCGCCAGCAGCTCATCGGGACAGGGCTCCTACAATGAGCAGTTCTTC
-	14	TRBV4-1	TRBJ1-5	-	CASSHDQVNQPQHF	TGCGCCAGCAGCCACGATCAGGTTAATCAGCCCCAGCATTTT
-	13	TRBV14	TRBJ2-7	-	CASSQVPAYEQYF	TGTGCCAGCAGCCAAGTTCCAGCCTACGAGCAGTACTTC
-	16	TRBV6-4	TRBJ2-3	-	CASSDLGKMGTDTQYF	TGTGCCAGCAGTGACCTTGGAAAGATGGGCACAGATACGCAGTATTTT
-	15	TRBV6-5	TRBJ2-3	-	CASSYWPKGSDTQYF	TGTGCCAGCAGTTACTGGCCAAAAGGGTCAGATACGCAGTATTTT
-	13	TRBV4-1	TRBJ2-3	-	CASSQDKTDTQYF	TGCGCCAGCAGCCAAGACAAAACAGATACGCAGTATTTT
-	12	TRBV29-1	TRBJ2-1	-	CSVFREYNEQFF	TGCAGCGTTTTCCGGGAGTACAATGAGCAGTTCTTC
-	13	TRBV27	TRBJ2-7	-	CASSMGHSYEQYF	TGTGCCAGCAGTATGGGACATTCCTACGAGCAGTACTTC
-	8	TRBV9	TRBJ2-7	-	CASRPGDF	TGTGCCAGCAGACCAGGAGACTTC
-	14	TRBV10-3	TRBJ2-7	-	CAISEPSFGYEQYF	TGTGCCATCAGTGAGCCTTCTTTCGGCTACGAGCAGTACTTC
-	16	TRBV18	TRBJ1-3	-	CASSPSRNPGGNTIYF	TGTGCCAGCTCACCAAGCCGGAATCCTGGTGGAAACACCATATATTTT
-	14	TRBV4-2	TRBJ2-2	-	CASRGGINTGELFF	TGTGCCAGCAGGGGGGGTATTAACACCGGGGAGCTGTTTTTT
-	14	TRBV19	TRBJ1-2	TRBD1	CASSKTGVGYGYTF	TGTGCCAGTAGTAAAACAGGGGTGGGCTATGGCTACACCTTC
many	11	TRBV20-1	TRBJ2-7	-	CSATSVGEQYF	TGCAGTGCTACCTCTGTGGGGGAGCAGTACTTC
once	21	TRBV4-1	TRBJ2-7	TRBD2	CASSQKDWGLAGTRGSYEQYF	TGCGCCAGCAGCCAGAAAGACTGGGGACTAGCGGGGACCCGCGGCTCCTACGAGCAGTACTTC
few	17	TRBV27	TRBJ2-7	TRBD2	CASSLNRGLAGSREQYF	TGTGCCAGCAGTTTAAACAGGGGACTAGCGGGATCCCGCGAGCAGTACTTC
-	16	TRBV9	TRBJ2-2	TRBD2	CASSARAGVGTGELFF	TGTGCCAGCAGCGCAAGAGCGGGAGTGGGCACCGGGGAGCTGTTTTTT
-	16	TRBV5-1	TRBJ2-1	-	CASSLGQRVGYNEQFF	TGCGCCAGCAGCCTCGGCCAGAGGGTTGGGTACAATGAGCAGTTCTTC
-	16	TRBV5-1	TRBJ2-2	TRBD2	CASSSLPRGDTGELFF	TGCGCCAGCAGCTCGTTGCCTCGGGGGGACACCGGGGAGCTGTTTTTT
-	16	TRBV11-2	TRBJ1-2	-	CASSLGINRLFYGYTF	TGTGCCAGCAGCTTAGGTATCAACAGACTATTCTATGGCTACACCTTC
-	13	TRBV9	TRBJ2-1	TRBD1	CASSTRTGGEQFF	TGTGCCAGCAGCACGCGGACAGGGGGTGAGCAGTTCTTC